The rows below give T cell receptor beta chains drawn from one sample of a study of blood T cells in healthy people across ages. One entry per CDR3 protein results from TCRdb running MiXCR on the 5' RACE reads. The sample lists approximately 770,000 distinct CDR3 sequences, 55% to 75% seen once, with roughly 20% in the top ten. Sequenced sample: blood. The receptors derive from a man aged 30 to 45 in good health. Each CDR3 is given with its conserved first and last residue. The D gene is left open where the match is weak. Expanded clones get a size class; other rows say once, few or many, or leave the size out.

j_gene,v_gene,d_gene,abundance,CDR3nt,CDR3aa
TRBJ1-5,TRBV4-3,NA,once,TGCGCCAGCAGCCGAGAAATTGGTTCTTCCCAGCATTTT,CASSREIGSSQHF
TRBJ2-7,TRBV3-1,NA,NA,TGTGCCAGCAGCCAACAGGGGGGATACTACGAGCAGTACTTC,CASSQQGGYYEQYF
TRBJ2-3,TRBV28,NA,many,TGTGCCAGCAGTCCCCCCGGGGGCACAGATACGCAGTATTTT,CASSPPGGTDTQYF
TRBJ2-3,TRBV12-3/TRBV12-4,NA,few,TGTGCCAGCAGTCCAGTTTCGGGGGCTACGCAGTATTTT,CASSPVSGATQYF
TRBJ2-3,TRBV27,TRBD2,NA,TGTGCCAGCAGTTTCCAAGGACTAGCACAGAGCACAGATACGCAGTATTTT,CASSFQGLAQSTDTQYF
TRBJ2-3,TRBV7-8,NA,NA,TGTGCCAGCAGCCCCTTAGGGGGGTCTAGCACAGATACGCAGTATTTT,CASSPLGGSSTDTQYF
TRBJ2-4,TRBV5-6,TRBD2,few,TGTGCCAGCAGCTTGGGCAGTCGGCGGGGGGAAAACATTCAGTACTTC,CASSLGSRRGENIQYF
TRBJ2-2,TRBV20-1,TRBD2,NA,TGCAGTGCTAGAGATGTTCTAGCGGGAGCCGGGGAGCTGTTTTTT,CSARDVLAGAGELFF
TRBJ2-1,TRBV18,NA,NA,TGTGCCAGCTCACCGGAAGGGGGGGCAGGTGAGCAGTTCTTC,CASSPEGGAGEQFF
TRBJ1-1,TRBV3-1,NA,many,TGTGCCAGCAGCCGATACAGGGAGGTGAACACTGAAGCTTTCTTT,CASSRYREVNTEAFF
TRBJ1-2,TRBV20-1,NA,NA,TGCAGTGCTACGACGCCCCTTTCCCTGAACTATGGCTACACCTTC,CSATTPLSLNYGYTF
TRBJ2-5,TRBV7-9,NA,NA,TGTGCCAGCAGCTTAAGTCTGGAGACCCAGTACTTC,CASSLSLETQYF
TRBJ2-5,TRBV7-3,TRBD1,few,TGTGCCAGCAGCTGGACAGGGGAAGGGGGGCAGTACTTC,CASSWTGEGGQYF
TRBJ2-1,TRBV9,TRBD2,NA,TGTGCCAGCAGCGCGACTAGCCGGTACAATGAGCAGTTCTTC,CASSATSRYNEQFF
TRBJ1-4,TRBV29-1,NA,NA,TGCAGCGTTGTAGCCTTTCCAGAGGAAAAACTGTTTTTT,CSVVAFPEEKLFF
TRBJ2-7,TRBV4-3,TRBD1,NA,TGCGCCAGCAGCCAAGACGAGGGGGCGGCCTACGAGCAGTACTTC,CASSQDEGAAYEQYF
TRBJ1-2,TRBV6-6,NA,once,TGTGCCAGCAGTTTGACGGGGACCCCGGGGGGCTACACCTTC,CASSLTGTPGGYTF
TRBJ2-3,TRBV29-1,TRBD1,few,TGCAGCGTTGAAGATCAGATCGGGACAGGTCAAGATACGCAGTATTTT,CSVEDQIGTGQDTQYF
TRBJ2-3,TRBV20-1,NA,NA,NA,CSARAPGTTYNEQFFGPGTQYF
TRBJ2-3,TRBV4-1,NA,NA,TGCGCCAGCAGCCCAGATCGGGGAGTTCCGGGGGCGGTAGATACGCAGTATTTT,CASSPDRGVPGAVDTQYF
TRBJ1-2,TRBV20-1,TRBD1,NA,TGCAGTGCTAGAGAAGCCACAGGGGTCTATGGCTACACCTTC,CSAREATGVYGYTF
TRBJ1-2,TRBV6-6,NA,NA,TGTGCCAGCACGGGAGAGGGCTATGGCTACACCTTC,CASTGEGYGYTF
TRBJ2-7,TRBV23-1,TRBD1,once,TGCGCCAGCAACACAGGGGACTACGAGCAGTACTTC,CASNTGDYEQYF